Presented here are 15 T cell receptor beta chains from one specimen sequenced in a study of CD8+ T cells in alopecia areata (dated by TCRdb to 2016 to 2019). The method was the immunoSEQ multiplex PCR assay. For TCR sequencing, RNA was extracted from every sample and reverse transcribed into cDNA to serve as template. TCRdb holds this immuneACCESS table with in-frame rearrangements only. Some clones are missing; in checked studies, unresolved V genes explain under half, and the rest has no known cause. This sample holds about 14,000 clones; under 60% were observed only once. Together, the top ten hold approximately 10% of the sample. The time point label for this specimen denotes: baseline before oral tofacitinib. From alopecia areata patients, peripheral blood was collected along with lesional scalp punch biopsies. The material was skin, obtained at week 0. These receptors were collected from a human donor with alopecia areata.

The chain has TRBV19 and TRBJ2-7; perhaps TRBD1 as D (7 bases). CDR3 length equals 17 residues. Trimming cost V 2 bases and J 3 bases, with 20 bases left between them. Germline loops: CDR1 LNHDA, CDR2 SQIVND (reference sequence). This CDR3 reads CASSISGQPVGGYEQYF. As DNA, the CDR3 is TGTGCCAGTAGTATATCGGGACAGCCGGTGGGAGGCTACGAGCAGTACTTC.

This clone has just a few counts. CDR3 nucleotide sequence: TGTGCCAGCAGCTTAGAACAGGGGCAAGGCTACACCTTC. Translation: CASSLEQGQGYTF. The chain links TRBV7-2 to TRBJ1-2; 7 bases match TRBD1. Germline lookup yields CDR1 SGHTA and CDR2 FQGNSA. This CDR3 has 13 amino acids. V lost 1 base and J lost 8; bases outside the gene matches: 4.

This clone turned up a few times. The V and J genes are TRBV7-2 and TRBJ1-4, with 7 bases lining up with TRBD1. CDR3 length: 14 amino acids. With V trimmed by 5 bases and J by 3 bases, 3 bases remained unmatched. Germline values: CDR1 SGHTA, CDR2 FQGNSA. DNA for the CDR3: TGTGCCAGCAGCCCAGGGACAGCTAATGAAAAACTGTTTTTT. It specifies CASSPGTANEKLFF. The full variable domain, rest sourced from reference TRBV7-2 and TRBJ1-4, is GAGVSQSPSNKVTEKGKDVELRCDPISGHTALYWYRQSLGQGLEFLIYFQGNSAPDKSGLPSDRFSAERTGGSVSTLTIQRTQQEDSAVYLCASSPGTANEKLFFGSGTQLSVL.

This clone was seen a handful of times. The genes are TRBV15 and TRBJ2-1; 8 nucleotides agree with TRBD1. The CDR3 length is 18 residues. From germline, CDR1 is LNHNV and CDR2 YYDKDF (reference sequence). V lost 0 bases to trimming and J lost 0 bases; unmatched junction nucleotides: 7. The CDR3 region is CATSRDPPTGGSYNEQFF. CDR3 nucleotide sequence: TGTGCCACCAGCAGAGATCCGCCTACAGGGGGCTCCTACAATGAGCAGTTCTTC.

The chain joins TRBV2 to TRBJ2-5; TRBD2 agrees at 9 bases. CDR3 length: 16 residues. The germline V gene encodes CDR1 SNHLY and CDR2 FYNNEI. The J segment lost 4 bases and the V segment lost 2 bases, leaving 8 bases of the junction unmatched. CDR3 nucleotides: TGTGCCAGCAGTGAACGCGGGGGGGGTTTTTCAGAGACCCAGTACTTC. The encoded protein is CASSERGGGFSETQYF.

The genes are TRBV2 and TRBJ2-1; the D gene could be TRBD1 or TRBD2 (5 bases each). This CDR3 is built from 16 residues. Trimming cost V 7 bases and J 0 bases, with 16 bases left between them. The germline V gene encodes CDR1 SNHLY and CDR2 FYNNEI. In nucleotides, the CDR3 is TGTGCCAGCAAATCCCCTGAGGGGAGCTCCTACAATGAGCAGTTCTTC. Encoded protein: CASKSPEGSSYNEQFF.

V usage is TRBV5-1 and J usage is TRBJ1-1; TRBD1 is a possible D gene (5 bases). This CDR3 spans 15 amino acids. CDR1 and CDR2 from the germline V gene are SGHRS and YFSETQ. V lost 0 bases and J lost 3, with 12 bases in between. Here the CDR3 reads CASSLDGDSHTEAFF. As DNA, the CDR3 is TGCGCCAGCAGCTTGGACGGGGACTCCCACACTGAAGCTTTCTTT.

V is TRBV6-5 and J is TRBJ2-5; unclear D gene. V was pared by 10 bases and J by 0 bases, with 15 bases between. The CDR3 consists of 14 residues. Germline CDR1 and CDR2: MNHEY and SVGAGI. CDR3 protein: CATQAAKYQETQYF. DNA of the CDR3: TGTGCCACCCAGGCCGCAAAGTACCAAGAGACCCAGTACTTC.

V is TRBV6-6 and J is TRBJ1-2, with D tentatively TRBD1 (5 bases). Germline CDR1 MNHNY, CDR2 SVGAGI (reference sequence). The CDR3 covers 14 residues. V lost 6 bases and J lost 3, with 14 bases in between. The CDR3 reads CASSPAPGHYGYTF. DNA of the CDR3: TGTGCCAGCAGCCCCGCCCCGGGGCACTATGGCTACACCTTC.

As DNA, the CDR3 is TGTGCCAGCAGCCGAGGGGGGAATCAGCCCCAGCATTTT. Its protein product is CASSRGGNQPQHF. This chain connects TRBV14 to TRBJ1-5; D is possibly TRBD1 (6 bases). The ends were cut back, 4 bases at V and 4 bases at J, with 8 bases in the middle. Germline V gene sequence: CDR1 SGHDN, CDR2 FVKESK. The CDR3 spans 13 residues.

The chain has TRBV5-1 and TRBJ2-7; 9 bases agree with TRBD1. The V segment lost 3 bases and the J segment 3 bases; nucleotides outside the gene matches: 4. Germline lookup yields CDR1 SGHRS and CDR2 YFSETQ. The CDR3 is made up of 14 amino acids. The CDR3 protein is CASSSGQGNYEQYF. The CDR3 DNA reads TGCGCCAGCAGCTCGGGACAGGGTAACTACGAGCAGTACTTC.

The rearrangement links TRBV11-2 to TRBJ2-5, with 7 bases lining up with TRBD1. CDR3 length: 13 amino acids. Germline loops: CDR1 SGHAT, CDR2 FQNNGV. The junction had 5 bases not matched to a gene; V was cut back by 8 bases and J by 2 bases. In DNA form, the CDR3 reads TGTGCCAGCCGCCGGGACAGACAAGAGACCCAGTACTTC. Translation: CASRRDRQETQYF.

The J gene is TRBJ2-7, the V gene TRBV9; D call uncertain. In germline, CDR1 is SGDLS, CDR2 YYNGEE. The V and J ends lost 1 base and 5 bases respectively, with 13 bases between them. There are 14 residues in the CDR3. The CDR3 coding sequence is TGTGCCAGCAGCGTATCCGGGTTTGGCAACGAGCAGTACTTC. This encodes CASSVSGFGNEQYF. The full variable domain, with the rest looked up from reference TRBV9 and TRBJ2-7, is DSGVTQTPKHLITATGQRVTLRCSPRSGDLSVYWYQQSLDQGLQFLIQYYNGEERAKGNILERFSAQQFPDLHSELNLSSLELGDSALYFCASSVSGFGNEQYFGPGTRLTVT.

This chain joins TRBV5-5 and TRBJ2-5; D perhaps matches TRBD2 (5 bases). This CDR3 spans 17 amino acids. The germline V and J ends were trimmed by 0 bases and 10 bases, with 25 bases remaining between them. The V gene's germline CDR1 is SGHKS and CDR2 YYEKEE (reference sequence). The chain's CDR3 is CASSLETVRRPIGIQYF. Written as DNA, the CDR3 is TGTGCCAGCAGCTTGGAAACGGTCCGACGACCCATCGGGATCCAGTACTTC.

This sequence joins TRBV9 and TRBJ1-3; 7 bases line up with TRBD1. The ends lost 2 bases at V and 5 bases at J; junction bases unmatched: 4. The V gene's germline CDR1 is SGDLS and CDR2 YYNGEE. The CDR3 length is 14 residues. CDR3 protein: CASSVQQGRNTIYF. The DNA of the CDR3 is TGTGCCAGCAGCGTTCAACAGGGGCGAAACACCATATATTTT.